This TCR beta chain is from a study of Ad26.COV2.S vaccination and SARS-CoV-2 variants. Only in-frame clones appear in the TCRdb table, and some are missing; sequencing was by immunoSEQ multiplex PCR. The repertoire includes approximately 97,000 clones, 80% of them detected once, and roughly 17% sits in the top ten. The CDR3 extends over 20 amino acids. Losses at the gene ends were 1 base for V and 0 bases for J; bases not matched to a gene: 12. The germline V gene has CDR1 LGHDT and CDR2 YNNKEL (reference sequence). The source material was peripheral blood, sampled after recovery from COVID-19. This chain joins TRBV3-1 (or the pseudogene TRBV3-2) and TRBJ2-1; TRBD2 aligns across 10 bases. This clonotype originated in a human donor who had recovered from COVID-19. The CDR3 nucleotides read TGTGCCAGCAGCCAAGTCAGCGGGGGGGTGAAAGGCCTCTCCTACAATGAGCAGTTCTTC. Translating gives CASSQVSGGVKGLSYNEQFF.